A single sample gave rise to the 2 T cell receptor beta chains below, sequenced in a study of blood T cell repertoires in COVID-19. The method was immunoSEQ multiplex PCR; TCRdb's version includes in-frame clones alone and lacks a portion of them. The repertoire holds roughly 200,000 clones, with roughly nine tenths as singletons. Sequencing was done on a sample of peripheral blood. Source of these receptors: a man in his forties with acute or convalescent COVID-19.

Concerning this clone: The same CDR3 can be traced to other DNA sequences in this sample. V and J are TRBV6-5 and TRBJ1-2; no clear D gene. CDR3 length equals 14 residues. The germline V gene encodes CDR1 MNHEY and CDR2 SVGAGI. The V end was cut by 0 bases, the J end by 4 bases, with 9 bases between. CDR3 in amino acids: CASSYSGSSYGYTF. In DNA form, the CDR3 reads TGTGCCAGCAGTTACTCGGGCAGCTCCTATGGCTACACCTTC.

The chain joins TRBV5-1 to TRBJ1-6; D perhaps matches TRBD1 (5 bases). Germline V gives CDR1 SGHRS, CDR2 YFSETQ. Trimming pared 4 bases from V and 10 bases from J, leaving 15 bases between. This CDR3 contains 14 residues. CDR3 sequence (DNA): TGCGCCAGCAGCCCCGGGGGAGTTGTATCACCCCTCCACTTT. It codes for CASSPGGVVSPLHF.